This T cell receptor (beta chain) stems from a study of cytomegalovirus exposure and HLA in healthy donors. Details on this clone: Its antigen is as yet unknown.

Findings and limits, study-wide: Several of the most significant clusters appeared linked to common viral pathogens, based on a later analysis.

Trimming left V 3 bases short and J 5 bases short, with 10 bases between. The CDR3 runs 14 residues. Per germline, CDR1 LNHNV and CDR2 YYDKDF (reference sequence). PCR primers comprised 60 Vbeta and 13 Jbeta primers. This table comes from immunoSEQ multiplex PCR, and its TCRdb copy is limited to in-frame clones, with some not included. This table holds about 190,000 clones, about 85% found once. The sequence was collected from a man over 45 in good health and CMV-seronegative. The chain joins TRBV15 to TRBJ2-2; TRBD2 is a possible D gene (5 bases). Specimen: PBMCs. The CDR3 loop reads CATSRGGRTGELFF. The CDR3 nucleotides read TGTGCCACCAGCAGGGGCGGGCGGACCGGGGAGCTGTTTTTT.